The 2 T cell receptor beta chains presented below share a single source sample, sequenced in a study of human T cells and chemical hapten exposure. Time point meaning: patch test 3, about 24 weeks after DPC sensitization. Treatment indicated: therapeutic diphenylcyclopropenone sensitization with weekly scalp DPC. Via MiXCR, TCRdb re-called the RACE reads, giving one row per CDR3 protein. The repertoire holds some 96,000 distinct CDR3 sequences, 27% seen once, with 10% to 13% in the top ten. Sequencing was performed on whole blood, taken in connection with sensitization to the hapten diphenylcyclopropenone (DPC). The origin of the receptors is a middle-aged man with alopecia areata. Some clones in this sample may be carry-over from other donors' samples.

The J gene is TRBJ2-7, the V gene TRBV11-2; the match to TRBD2 covers 10 bases. Germline CDR1 is SGHAT and CDR2 is FQNNGV. V was clipped by 2 bases and J by 6 bases; unmatched bases: 7. The CDR3 sequence is 15 residues long. CDR3 bases: TGTGCCAGCAGCTTACTGGGACTAGCGCTGTCCGAGCAGTACTTC. Residues: CASSLLGLALSEQYF.

This clonotype appeared a few times. The chain combines TRBV5-1 with TRBJ2-5; 7 nucleotides match TRBD1. V shed 4 bases, J shed 3 bases, and the junction held 15 bases outside the gene matches. The CDR3 sequence is 17 residues long. Looked up from germline, CDR1 is SGHRS and CDR2 is YFSETQ. CDR3 DNA: TGCGCCAGCAGCCCTGGGATGACAGGGAGAAGCGAAGAGACCCAGTACTTC. It codes for CASSPGMTGRSEETQYF.